This T cell receptor beta chain emerged from a study of blood T cell repertoires in COVID-19. Study at large: Donors in the United States, Italy and Spain gave samples during acute or convalescent COVID-19.

The Seattle patients joined while their infection was active and were tracked longitudinally afterward. Germline V lookup: CDR1 SQVTM, CDR2 ANQGSEA. The CDR3 runs 14 residues. V lost 6 bases, J lost 0 bases, and 12 bases lay in between. This table comes from immunoSEQ multiplex PCR, and its TCRdb copy is limited to in-frame clones, with some not included. The sample shows 45,000 to 55,000 clones, 82% of them seen only once. The chain is built from TRBV29-1 and TRBJ1-3, with D tentatively TRBD1 (6 bases). This sequence was found in an elderly man with COVID-19, enrolled during active disease. The sample consisted of peripheral blood. The CDR3 DNA is TGCAGCGTAACCGGGACAAGCTCTGGAAACACCATATATTTT. Protein: CSVTGTSSGNTIYF.